The next 14 T cell receptor beta chains were all read from a single sample in a study of T cell repertoires in cytomegalovirus infection. TCRdb re-derived calls from the reads in MiXCR, one entry per CDR3 protein. The repertoire holds under 600,000 distinct CDR3 sequences, about 15% seen once, with around 25% in the top ten. Sequenced sample: CD8+ T cells from PBMCs. Receptors originate from a human donor in good health (CMV status not recorded). Some clones in this sample may be carry-over from other donors' samples.

The gene calls are TRBV19 and TRBJ2-3; D is undetermined. Germline CDR1 is LNHDA and CDR2 is SQIVND (reference sequence). V was trimmed by 6 bases and J by 0 bases, leaving 19 bases between them. This CDR3 is built from 17 residues. The CDR3 DNA sequence: TGTGCCAGTAGCTATCGATGGTATCCCTCTAGCACAGATACGCAGTATTTT. Encoded protein: CASSYRWYPSSTDTQYF. The full variable domain, rest sourced from reference TRBV19 and TRBJ2-3, is DGGITQSPKYLFRKEGQNVTLSCEQNLNHDAMYWYRQDPGQGLRLIYYSQIVNDFQKGDIAEGYSVSREKKESFPLTVTSAQKNPTAFYLCASSYRWYPSSTDTQYFGPGTRLTVL.

The V gene is TRBV28, the J gene TRBJ2-7; 7 nucleotides agree with TRBD1. CDR3 length equals 15 residues. Per the germline V gene, CDR1 is MDHEN and CDR2 is SYDVKM. V dropped 3 bases and J dropped 2; count of bases not matched to a gene: 7. CDR3 loop: CASSLRGQLAYEQYF. In nucleotides, the CDR3 is TGTGCCAGCAGTTTGAGGGGACAGCTCGCCTACGAGCAGTACTTC.

The chain combines TRBV19 with TRBJ1-1, with unresolved D. This CDR3 spans 15 amino acids. Germline loops: CDR1 LNHDA, CDR2 SQIVND (reference sequence). This CDR3 is CAAVSAFGANTEAFF. CDR3 sequence (DNA): TGTGCAGCTGTTTCGGCTTTCGGTGCGAACACTGAAGCTTTCTTT. The variable domain in full, with the rest retrieved from reference TRBV19 and TRBJ1-1, is DGGITQSPKYLFRKEGQNVTLSCEQNLNHDAMYWYRQDPGQGLRLIYYSQIVNDFQKGDIAEGYSVSREKKESFPLTVTSAQKNPTAFYLCAAVSAFGANTEAFFGQGTRLTVV.

This clonotype was observed a handful of times. This rearrangement joins TRBV19 to TRBJ2-7; D is possibly TRBD2 (5 bases). This CDR3 is built from 14 residues. Germline values: CDR1 LNHDA, CDR2 SQIVND (reference sequence). With 6 bases removed from V and 2 bases from J, the gap between germline ends came to 14 bases. The CDR3 loop reads CASSLWGDTYEQYF. Here the CDR3 DNA reads TGTGCCAGTAGCTTATGGGGAGATACCTACGAGCAGTACTTC.

This clonotype was detected only a few times. The V call is TRBV18, the J call TRBJ2-1; the D gene is possibly TRBD1 (5 bases). Germline V gene sequence: CDR1 KGHSH, CDR2 LQKENI. The CDR3 consists of 15 residues. V lost 4 bases and J 5 bases, leaving 15 bases between the germline ends. The CDR3 loop reads CASSRTLFVDNEQFF. CDR3 coding DNA: TGTGCCAGCTCACGGACATTATTTGTGGACAATGAGCAGTTCTTC. Supplemented by reference TRBV18 and TRBJ2-1, the full variable domain reads NAGVMQNPRHLVRRRGQEARLRCSPMKGHSHVYWYRQLPEEGLKFMVYLQKENIIDESGMPKERFSAEFPKEGPSILRIQQVVRGDSAAYFCASSRTLFVDNEQFFGPGTRLTVL.

This clonotype has a handful of counts. The J gene is TRBJ1-2, the V gene TRBV10-3; D is unclear. CDR1 is ENHRY and CDR2 is SYGVKD in the germline V gene. Trimming stripped 6 bases from V and 0 bases from J, with 11 bases between. There are 14 residues in the CDR3. Written as DNA, the CDR3 is TGTGCCATCAGACTGACTGATGCTAACTATGGCTACACCTTC. Translating gives CAIRLTDANYGYTF.

To note about this clonotype: This may stem from a read error, because a much larger clone lies one nucleotide away. V and J are TRBV7-2 and TRBJ2-3; 8 bases map to TRBD2. CDR1 and CDR2 (germline): SGHTA, FQGNSA. The CDR3 is made up of 12 amino acids. CDR3 loop: CSSSPTGTRAYF. The CDR3, as DNA: TGTTCCAGCAGCCCTACCGGGACTAGGGCGTATTTT.

Ten or more counts support this clonotype. A read error may produce the germline difference seen at one junction end. This chain connects TRBV2 to TRBJ2-4; D not resolved. This CDR3 region has 14 residues. Looked up from germline, CDR1 is SNHLY and CDR2 is FYNNEI. Written as DNA, the CDR3 is TGTGCCAGCATTGAAGGGCTAACCAAAAACATTCAGTACTTC. Its translation: CASIEGLTKNIQYF.

In its sample, this clonotype was seen many times. This chain links TRBV7-2 with TRBJ2-1; 7 bases are a match to TRBD2. Germline lookup yields CDR1 SGHTA and CDR2 FQGNSA. Trimming cost V 1 base and J 4 bases; bases outside gene matches: 10. The CDR3 totals 17 residues. CDR3 nucleotides: TGTGCCAGCAGCTTAGTTGTTCGAGCGGGAAATTACAATGAGCAGTTCTTC. Protein product: CASSLVVRAGNYNEQFF.

This clonotype was counted ten times or more. This chain uses TRBV7-9 with TRBJ1-1; 7 bases are a match to TRBD1. The CDR3 length is 15 residues. Germline CDR1 reads SEHNR; CDR2 reads FQNEAQ (reference sequence). Trimming at V came to 5 bases and at J to 1 base, leaving 7 bases not matched to a gene. In DNA, the CDR3 is TGTGCCAGCAGCACCGCAGGGGGGGAGAACACTGAAGCTTTCTTT. Translation: CASSTAGGENTEAFF. The entire variable domain, with the rest obtained from reference TRBV7-9 and TRBJ1-1, is as follows: DTGVSQNPRHKITKRGQNVTFRCDPISEHNRLYWYRQTLGQGPEFLTYFQNEAQLEKSRLLSDRFSAERPKGSFSTLEIQRTEQGDSAMYLCASSTAGGENTEAFFGQGTRLTVV.

This clonotype appeared once. A junction boundary mismatches the germline segment, possibly from a read error. This sequence joins TRBV14 and TRBJ2-2, with a weak D call TRBD1 (5 bases). In germline, CDR1 is SGHDN, CDR2 FVKESK. The length of the CDR3 is 15 residues. CDR3 nucleotides: TGTGCCAGCGGCCAAAGGGGTTCCAACACCGGGGAGCTGTTTTTT. As protein: CASGQRGSNTGELFF.

In this sample, this clonotype turned up many times. This rearrangement joins TRBV7-9 to TRBJ1-1; 11 bases agree with TRBD1. This CDR3 contains 16 residues. J lost 0 bases, V lost 6 bases, and 6 bases had no gene match. Germline values: CDR1 SEHNR, CDR2 FQNEAQ (reference sequence). DNA for the CDR3: TGTGCCAGCAGAACCCGGGACAGGGGGATGAACACTGAAGCTTTCTTT. Protein: CASRTRDRGMNTEAFF.

The V gene is TRBV15, the J gene TRBJ1-1, with a possible D match to TRBD1 (5 bases). The germline V and J ends were trimmed by 4 bases and 4 bases, with 13 bases remaining between them. CDR1 and CDR2 from the germline V gene are LNHNV and YYDKDF (reference sequence). The CDR3 is 14 residues long. CDR3 nucleotide sequence: TGTGCCACCAGCACGGGACTGATGATCACTGAAGCTTTCTTT. This translates into CATSTGLMITEAFF.

This clonotype turned up a few times. The rearrangement links TRBV9 to TRBJ2-3; no clear D. CDR3 size: 15 residues. Trimming removed 0 bases from V and 0 bases from J, with 8 bases in between. The germline gives CDR1 SGDLS, CDR2 YYNGEE. The CDR3 DNA follows: TGTGCCAGCAGCGTAGTTGGAACTAGCACAGATACGCAGTATTTT. It yields the protein CASSVVGTSTDTQYF.